The 28 T cell receptor beta chains in this list originate from one sample, sequenced in a study of human T cells and chemical hapten exposure. Time point meaning: patch test 1, 2 weeks after DPC sensitization. Regarding treatment: therapeutic diphenylcyclopropenone sensitization with weekly scalp DPC. TCRdb re-analysed the RACE reads in MiXCR, keeping a single row per CDR3 protein. This sample has about 360,000 distinct CDR3 sequences, with approximately 5.1% found just once. The starting material was whole blood, obtained in connection with sensitization to the hapten diphenylcyclopropenone (DPC). The receptors here all came from a woman in her 50s with alopecia areata. Some clones in this sample may be carry-over from other donors' samples.

This clonotype was counted once. J is TRBJ2-6 and V is TRBV7-6; D call uncertain. The germline V and J ends were trimmed by 4 bases and 1 base, with 8 bases remaining between them. The CDR3 contains 15 residues. Germline lookup yields CDR1 SGHVS and CDR2 FNYEAQ. In DNA, the CDR3 is TGTGCCAGCAGCTATGAGACTTCTGGGGCCAACGTCCTGACTTTC. The encoded protein is CASSYETSGANVLTF.

The V call is TRBV20-1, the J call TRBJ2-3, with 8 bases matching TRBD2. The V and J ends lost 6 bases and 3 bases, in that order; junction bases with no gene match: 8. The V gene's germline CDR1 is DFQATT and CDR2 SNEGSKA (reference sequence). The CDR3 runs 14 residues. CDR3 sequence reads: CSAQRSSGTDTQYF. In DNA form, the CDR3 reads TGCAGTGCACAGAGGTCTAGCGGGACAGATACGCAGTATTTT.

This clonotype showed up many times. V gene TRBV29-1 combines with J gene TRBJ2-3; perhaps TRBD2 as D (5 bases). The germline V and J ends were trimmed by 3 bases and 3 bases, with 10 bases remaining between them. The CDR3 is made up of 13 amino acids. CDR1 and CDR2 (germline): SQVTM, ANQGSEA. The CDR3 sequence: CSVEGVGTDTQYF. CDR3 DNA sequence: TGCAGCGTTGAGGGAGTAGGTACAGATACGCAGTATTTT.

This clonotype was counted ten times or more. The V gene is TRBV3-1, the J gene TRBJ1-5; weak D call: TRBD1 (6 bases). The CDR3 sequence is 16 residues long. CDR1 and CDR2 (germline): LGHDT, YNNKEL (reference sequence). V shed 0 bases and J shed 5 bases, with 14 bases lying between them. CDR3: CASSQDSGGQDQPQHF. In DNA, the CDR3 is TGTGCCAGCAGCCAAGATTCCGGGGGCCAGGATCAGCCCCAGCATTTT.

This clonotype was seen a few times. This chain connects TRBV20-1 to TRBJ1-5, with 9 bases fitting TRBD1. Trimming took 1 base from V and 4 from J; bases not matched to a gene: 5. The CDR3 length is 15 residues. Germline CDR1 is DFQATT and CDR2 is SNEGSKA (reference sequence). For the CDR3, the DNA is TGCAGTGCTAGAGCAACAGGGGGCCGAAATCAGCCCCAGCATTTT. Amino acids: CSARATGGRNQPQHF.

This clonotype was counted only a few times. This chain joins TRBV3-1 and TRBJ1-1; D unclear. This CDR3 spans 14 amino acids. The V end was cut by 5 bases, the J end by 2 bases, with 12 bases between. Germline V lookup: CDR1 LGHDT, CDR2 YNNKEL (reference sequence). CDR3 coding DNA: TGTGCCAGCAGCGGGGTCCCGGTTAACACTGAAGCTTTCTTT. Amino acids: CASSGVPVNTEAFF.

This clonotype has at least ten counts. The V gene is TRBV3-1, the J gene TRBJ2-7, with 7 nucleotides matching TRBD1. The J segment lost 0 bases and the V segment lost 4 bases, leaving 3 bases of the junction unmatched. The CDR3 covers 14 residues. Germline V gene lookup returns CDR1 LGHDT and CDR2 YNNKEL (reference sequence). The CDR3 protein is CASSPAGGSYEQYF. The CDR3 bases are TGTGCCAGCAGCCCCGCAGGGGGCTCCTACGAGCAGTACTTC.

V is TRBV20-1 and J is TRBJ1-5; D is unresolved. Germline CDR1 reads DFQATT; CDR2 reads SNEGSKA (reference sequence). The ends were cut back, 3 bases at V and 2 bases at J, with 14 bases in the middle. The CDR3 sequence is 15 residues long. DNA for the CDR3: TGCAGTGCTAGGGGTGTTGCAGCCCGCAATCAGCCCCAGCATTTT. As protein: CSARGVAARNQPQHF.

This clonotype was observed a handful of times. This rearrangement joins TRBV18 to TRBJ1-4; a possible D gene is TRBD1 (5 bases). V was clipped by 3 bases and J by 8 bases, with 13 bases between them. The CDR3 length is 14 residues. Germline V gene lookup returns CDR1 KGHSH and CDR2 LQKENI. CDR3: CASSPRVSREKLFF. CDR3 nucleotide sequence: TGTGCCAGCTCACCCAGGGTATCTAGGGAAAAACTGTTTTTT.

This clonotype was seen many times. The V call is TRBV28, the J call TRBJ2-5; no firm D call. CDR1 and CDR2 (germline): MDHEN, SYDVKM. The V end was cut by 2 bases, the J end by 3 bases, with 13 bases between. There are 15 residues in the CDR3. CDR3 sequence (DNA): TGTGCCAGCAGTTTACCCGGAGCCCAGAAAGAGACCCAGTACTTC. Residues: CASSLPGAQKETQYF.

This clonotype was seen ten or more times. The rearrangement joins TRBV5-1 to TRBJ2-2; 11 nucleotides agree with TRBD2. The CDR3 consists of 17 residues. Germline V lookup: CDR1 SGHRS, CDR2 YFSETQ. Trimming took 6 bases from V and 0 from J; bases not matched to a gene: 7. Written as DNA, the CDR3 is TGCGCCAGCAAGCGGCTAGCGGGGGGCGCGAACACCGGGGAGCTGTTTTTT. It codes for CASKRLAGGANTGELFF.

This clonotype was recorded at least ten times. The genes are TRBV5-8 and TRBJ2-7, with 10 bases aligning to TRBD2. The V segment lost 4 bases and the J segment 3 bases; nucleotides outside the gene matches: 4. This CDR3 region has 14 residues. Germline V CDR1 and CDR2: SGHTS, YDEGEE. The chain's CDR3 is CASSITSGIYEQYF. CDR3 nucleotides: TGTGCCAGCAGCATTACTAGCGGGATCTACGAGCAGTACTTC. Full variable domain (rest looked up from reference TRBV5-8 and TRBJ2-7): EAGVTQSPTHLIKTRGQQATLRCSPISGHTSVYWYQQALGLGLQFLLWYDEGEERNRGNFPPRFSGRQFPNYSSELNVNALELEDSALYLCASSITSGIYEQYFGPGTRLTVT.

In its sample, this clonotype was seen a few times. V gene TRBV10-3 combines with J gene TRBJ2-3, with TRBD2 matching 8 bases. The CDR3 sequence is 16 residues long. The J segment lost 1 base and the V segment lost 2 bases, leaving 5 bases of the junction unmatched. Germline CDR1 reads ENHRY; CDR2 reads SYGVKD. The CDR3 region is CAISEARLARTDTQYF. The CDR3 nucleotides read TGTGCCATCAGTGAGGCCCGACTAGCGCGCACAGATACGCAGTATTTT.

The chain recombines TRBV5-5 with TRBJ2-2; tentative D call: TRBD2 (5 bases). V dropped 4 bases and J dropped 9 bases, with 16 bases sitting between them. The CDR3 length is 14 residues. Germline V gene sequence: CDR1 SGHKS, CDR2 YYEKEE (reference sequence). CDR3 DNA sequence: TGTGCCAGCAGCATGGGAGTGGGCGGCCGGGAGCTGTTTTTT. It codes for CASSMGVGGRELFF.

This clonotype was counted only a few times. This chain connects TRBV5-1 to TRBJ2-1; 9 bases agree with TRBD2. V shed 5 bases and J 10 bases; nucleotides not matched to a gene: 16. CDR1 SGHRS and CDR2 YFSETQ come from the germline V gene. The CDR3 consists of 16 residues. CDR3 in amino acids: CASSYSSGTSSREQFF. The CDR3 DNA reads TGCGCCAGCAGTTATAGCTCCGGGACTAGCAGTCGCGAGCAGTTCTTC.

There are many counts of this clonotype. This chain connects TRBV29-1 to TRBJ2-5; 7 nucleotides agree with TRBD1. This CDR3 spans 14 amino acids. The V and J ends lost 7 bases and 2 bases, in that order; junction bases with no gene match: 10. Germline V gene data show CDR1 as SQVTM and CDR2 as ANQGSEA. DNA for the CDR3: TGCAGCGGGAAGAGATCCAGGGGGCAAGAGACCCAGTACTTC. Amino acid sequence: CSGKRSRGQETQYF.

This clonotype was seen repeatedly, ten times or more. This chain joins TRBV6-2 or TRBV6-3 and TRBJ2-3, with no clear D. The CDR3 is 11 residues long. Germline CDR1 and CDR2: MNHEY and SVGEGT. V was shortened by 5 bases and J by 8 bases, with 8 bases between the two germline ends. The CDR3 nucleotides are TGTGCCAGCAGTCGTTCTACTACGCAGTATTTT. Encoded protein: CASSRSTTQYF.

This chain uses TRBV12-3 or TRBV12-4 with TRBJ2-7, with D possibly TRBD1 on 5 matching bases. The length of the CDR3 is 13 residues. V was cut by 6 bases and J by 2 bases, with 11 bases left in between. The DNA of the CDR3 is TGTGCCAGCAGCCAATGGGGCACCTACGAGCAGTACTTC. Translation: CASSQWGTYEQYF.

This clonotype was counted many times. The rearrangement joins TRBV7-9 to TRBJ1-1; maybe TRBD1 (6 bases). Germline V lookup: CDR1 SEHNR, CDR2 FQNEAQ (reference sequence). The CDR3 runs 14 residues. Trimming pared 3 bases from V and 6 bases from J, leaving 14 bases between. The CDR3 here is CASSFLSGGPEAFF. In DNA form, the CDR3 reads TGTGCCAGCAGCTTTTTGTCCGGGGGCCCTGAAGCTTTCTTT. The variable domain in full, completed from reference TRBV7-9 and TRBJ1-1, reads DTGVSQNPRHKITKRGQNVTFRCDPISEHNRLYWYRQTLGQGPEFLTYFQNEAQLEKSRLLSDRFSAERPKGSFSTLEIQRTEQGDSAMYLCASSFLSGGPEAFFGQGTRLTVV.

J is TRBJ2-3 and V is TRBV20-1, with a possible D match to TRBD1 (6 bases). With 1 base removed from V and 2 bases from J, the gap between germline ends came to 16 bases. Germline CDR1 reads DFQATT; CDR2 reads SNEGSKA (reference sequence). The CDR3 consists of 16 residues. The CDR3 loop is CSARVPGHGYTDTQYF. The DNA for the CDR3 is TGCAGTGCTAGAGTGCCGGGACATGGGTACACAGATACGCAGTATTTT.

Many counts were recorded for this clonotype. This chain links TRBV3-1 with TRBJ2-7; D not resolved. The ends were cut back, 10 bases at V and 7 bases at J, with 17 bases in the middle. The CDR3 runs 12 residues. Germline V lookup: CDR1 LGHDT, CDR2 YNNKEL (reference sequence). The CDR3 here is CATTNFRNEQYF. Here the CDR3 DNA reads TGTGCCACGACCAACTTCAGAAATGAGCAGTACTTC.

This clonotype came up many times. The chain recombines TRBV29-1 with TRBJ1-1; D unclear. The germline V gene has CDR1 SQVTM and CDR2 ANQGSEA. Trimming left V 3 bases short and J 0 bases short, with 11 bases between. The CDR3 is 14 residues long. The CDR3 spells CSVESTAVNTEAFF. The CDR3 DNA follows: TGCAGCGTTGAGAGTACGGCCGTGAACACTGAAGCTTTCTTT.

This clonotype was counted at least ten times. CDR3 in DNA: TGCAGTGCTCATGGGGGCCTGGTAAGCTCCTACGAGCAGTACTTC. Translated: CSAHGGLVSSYEQYF. J is TRBJ2-7 and V is TRBV20-1; TRBD1 is a possible D gene (6 bases). This CDR3 region has 15 residues. V gave up 5 bases and J gave up 0 bases, with 17 bases separating them. CDR1 DFQATT and CDR2 SNEGSKA come from the germline V gene (reference sequence).

This clonotype appeared many times. The rearrangement links TRBV7-9 to TRBJ1-6, with D possibly TRBD1 on 5 matching bases. This CDR3 spans 13 amino acids. V was clipped by 11 bases and J by 6 bases, with 14 bases between them. The germline gives CDR1 SEHNR, CDR2 FQNEAQ (reference sequence). The CDR3: CASVGGGNSPLHF. CDR3 bases: TGTGCCTCGGTCGGGGGGGGTAATTCACCCCTCCACTTT. The variable domain in full, completed from reference TRBV7-9 and TRBJ1-6, reads DTGVSQNPRHKITKRGQNVTFRCDPISEHNRLYWYRQTLGQGPEFLTYFQNEAQLEKSRLLSDRFSAERPKGSFSTLEIQRTEQGDSAMYLCASVGGGNSPLHFGNGTRLTVT.

This clonotype appeared many times. The V and J genes are TRBV7-9 and TRBJ2-5, with D possibly being TRBD2 (6 bases). The germline V gene has CDR1 SEHNR and CDR2 FQNEAQ (reference sequence). The CDR3 contains 15 residues. V shed 5 bases and J shed 2 bases, with 15 bases lying between them. The CDR3, as DNA: TGTGCCAGCAGCCCCCCCCGGGGGTTTCAAGAGACCCAGTACTTC. Residues: CASSPPRGFQETQYF.

This clonotype was seen a handful of times. The chain employs TRBV5-1 and TRBJ1-1; TRBD1 is a possible D gene (6 bases). This CDR3 is built from 14 residues. Germline assignment: CDR1 SGHRS and CDR2 YFSETQ. Trimming left V 4 bases short and J 4 bases short, with 14 bases between. CDR3 in DNA: TGCGCCAGCAGCAACATTCAGGGGAGCACTGAAGCTTTCTTT. Its protein is CASSNIQGSTEAFF.

The chain links TRBV7-6 to TRBJ2-1; perhaps TRBD1 as D (6 bases). The CDR3 consists of 14 residues. Germline values: CDR1 SGHVS, CDR2 FNYEAQ. Trimming pared 5 bases from V and 5 bases from J, leaving 13 bases between. CDR3 sequence (DNA): TGTGCCAGCAGCCCCCCCCCAGGGGACAATGAGCAGTTCTTC. Translated, it gives CASSPPPGDNEQFF.

This clonotype was observed at least ten times. The chain recombines TRBV9 with TRBJ1-5; D possibly corresponds to TRBD1 (6 bases). CDR3 size: 16 residues. Germline CDR1 is SGDLS and CDR2 is YYNGEE. V shed 0 bases and J shed 5 bases, with 15 bases lying between them. CDR3 sequence (DNA): TGTGCCAGCAGCGTAGATGGGACATCATGGGATCAGCCCCAGCATTTT. It specifies CASSVDGTSWDQPQHF.